This passage covers 8 T cell receptor beta chains from one sample sequenced in a study of blood T cell repertoires in COVID-19. Data came from immunoSEQ multiplex PCR; TCRdb stores just in-frame clones and leaves some out. The sample yields fewer than 70,000 clones, approximately 78% seen once. Sequencing used peripheral blood. The receptor source for this set is a woman aged 80 or older with acute or convalescent COVID-19.

The V gene is TRBV5-1, the J gene TRBJ2-7, with TRBD1 identical over 7 bases. Germline V gene lookup returns CDR1 SGHRS and CDR2 YFSETQ. With V trimmed by 4 bases and J by 2 bases, 9 bases remained unmatched. The CDR3 loop spans 15 amino acids. The CDR3 region is CASSHTRDSAYEQYF. For the CDR3, the DNA is TGCGCCAGCAGCCACACCAGGGACAGTGCCTACGAGCAGTACTTC.

This sequence joins TRBV27 and TRBJ1-1, with D possibly TRBD1 on 6 matching bases. Germline V gene sequence: CDR1 MNHEY, CDR2 SMNVEV (reference sequence). The germline V and J ends were trimmed by 8 bases and 5 bases, with 12 bases remaining between them. The CDR3 spans 12 residues. Here the CDR3 DNA reads TGTGCCAGCCGGGACACTTGGACTGAAGCTTTCTTT. Protein sequence: CASRDTWTEAFF.

The chain links TRBV6-5 to TRBJ2-7; the match to TRBD1 covers 9 bases. J lost 6 bases, V lost 5 bases, and 11 bases had no gene match. The CDR3 covers 15 residues. Germline CDR1 is MNHEY and CDR2 is SVGAGI. Here the CDR3 reads CASSTRTGDSGEQYF. The CDR3 coding sequence is TGTGCCAGCAGTACACGGACAGGGGACTCCGGCGAGCAGTACTTC.

This rearrangement joins TRBV5-8 to TRBJ2-6; the D gene is possibly TRBD1 (6 bases). This CDR3 spans 17 amino acids. The germline gives CDR1 SGHTS, CDR2 YDEGEE. V was clipped by 0 bases and J by 0 bases, with 10 bases between them. The CDR3: CASSLEGHSSGANVLTF. As DNA, the CDR3 is TGTGCCAGCAGCTTGGAGGGACACAGCTCTGGGGCCAACGTCCTGACTTTC.

This chain links TRBV2 with TRBJ1-2, with TRBD1 as a possible D gene (6 bases). Germline V lookup: CDR1 SNHLY, CDR2 FYNNEI. The ends were cut back, 1 base at V and 7 bases at J, with 13 bases in the middle. The CDR3 is 14 amino acids. The CDR3 loop reads CASSEEGESFGYTF. The CDR3, as DNA: TGTGCCAGCAGTGAAGAGGGGGAATCGTTTGGCTACACCTTC.

To note about this clone: Different DNA sequences within this sample yield the same CDR3. The gene calls are TRBV4-2 and TRBJ1-5; no reliable D call. Germline CDR1 LGHNA, CDR2 YNFKEQ. V was cut by 0 bases and J by 3 bases, with 3 bases left in between. The CDR3 loop spans 13 amino acids. CDR3 DNA sequence: TGTGCCAGCAGCCAAGACAACAATCAGCCCCAGCATTTT. This gives the protein CASSQDNNQPQHF.

The rearrangement joins TRBV6-6 to TRBJ1-5; TRBD1 agrees at 9 bases. This CDR3 contains 14 residues. Germline V gene lookup returns CDR1 MNHNY and CDR2 SVGAGI (reference sequence). After removal of 4 bases from V and 4 bases from J, the junction contained 2 bases not matched to a gene. Written as DNA, the CDR3 is TGTGCCAGCAGTTTCGGACAGGGGAATCAGCCCCAGCATTTT. Translating it yields CASSFGQGNQPQHF.

The CDR3 sequence: CASSFTAGDYNEQFF. The CDR3 DNA is TGCGCCAGCAGCTTTACAGCGGGGGACTACAATGAGCAGTTCTTC. V and J are TRBV5-1 and TRBJ2-1, with 8 nucleotides matching TRBD2. The CDR3 contains 15 residues. Unmatched junction bases numbered 4, after V lost 2 bases and J lost 3 bases. Germline CDR1 reads SGHRS; CDR2 reads YFSETQ. The whole variable domain, remainder taken from reference TRBV5-1 and TRBJ2-1, is KAGVTQTPRYLIKTRGQQVTLSCSPISGHRSVSWYQQTPGQGLQFLFEYFSETQRNKGNFPGRFSGRQFSNSRSEMNVSTLELGDSALYLCASSFTAGDYNEQFFGPGTRLTVL.